The rows below give T cell receptor beta chains drawn from one sample of a study of Ad26.COV2.S vaccination and SARS-CoV-2 variants. The repertoire was sequenced with immunoSEQ multiplex PCR; TCRdb's copy has only in-frame clones and lacks some. The data contain almost 400,000 clones, around nine tenths of them singletons. The sample consisted of peripheral blood, taken in a trial of Ad26.COV2.S vaccine versus placebo. These receptors were collected from a person aged 18-60 years who received the Ad26.COV2.S COVID-19 vaccine or a placebo. The CDR3 runs from the conserved cysteine through the conserved F or W. D genes are given only for firm matches. Clone size is given for some rows only: seen once, a few or many times, or a class if the clone is expanded.

CDR3 protein,CDR3 DNA,clone size,D gene,V gene,J gene
CASSPPRRGLSTEAFF,TGTGCCAGCAGCCCCCCTCGCAGGGGGCTGAGCACTGAAGCTTTCTTT,-,TRBD1,TRBV9,TRBJ1-1
CASSLRLESYEQYF,TGCGCCAGCAGCCTAAGACTCGAGTCCTACGAGCAGTACTTC,-,-,TRBV5-1,TRBJ2-7
CASSMGQNTGELFF,TGTGCCAGCAGCATGGGACAGAACACCGGGGAGCTGTTTTTT,few,-,TRBV7-8,TRBJ2-2
CASSTRTDQETQYF,TGTGCCAGCAGTACCAGGACAGACCAAGAGACCCAGTACTTC,-,-,TRBV28,TRBJ2-5
CARRELTTTMNTEAFF,TGTGCCCGACGAGAACTGACGACAACCATGAACACTGAAGCTTTCTTT,-,-,TRBV24-1,TRBJ1-1
CASSIEGQNPYNEQFF,TGTGCCAGTAGTATAGAAGGGCAGAACCCCTACAATGAGCAGTTCTTC,-,-,TRBV19,TRBJ2-1
CASSLIQMETQYF,TGTGCCAGCAGCCTGATCCAAATGGAGACCCAGTACTTC,-,-,TRBV7-2,TRBJ2-5
CASSVGNSQETQYF,TGTGCCAGCAGCGTAGGGAACAGCCAAGAGACCCAGTACTTC,-,-,TRBV9,TRBJ2-5
CASSLGGARNQPQHF,TGTGCCAGCAGCTTAGGGGGGGCGCGCAATCAGCCCCAGCATTTT,-,-,TRBV7-9,TRBJ1-5
CASSTQGGRRTDTQYF,TGTGCCAGTAGTACCCAGGGCGGGAGAAGGACAGATACGCAGTATTTT,once,TRBD2,TRBV19,TRBJ2-3